Shown below are 5 T cell receptor beta chains from a single sample sequenced in a study of blood T cell repertoires in COVID-19. The protocol was immunoSEQ multiplex PCR, while the TCRdb copy is restricted to in-frame clones and leaves out a portion. The data show around 75,000 clones, 90% seen once. Sequenced sample: peripheral blood. The receptors come from a man over 45 with acute or convalescent COVID-19.

The chain recombines TRBV9 with TRBJ1-1; maybe TRBD1 (6 bases). The V gene lost 4 bases and the J gene lost 3 bases, with 10 bases spanning the gap. The CDR3 is made up of 13 amino acids. Per germline, CDR1 SGDLS and CDR2 YYNGEE. The CDR3 loop is CASSYSGDTEAFF. The CDR3 coding sequence is TGTGCCAGCAGCTACTCAGGGGACACTGAAGCTTTCTTT.

This chain connects TRBV19 to TRBJ1-4, with 9 bases fitting TRBD1. This CDR3 region has 15 residues. Trimming took 6 bases from V and 5 from J; bases not matched to a gene: 7. Germline CDR1 is LNHDA and CDR2 is SQIVND (reference sequence). CDR3 nucleotides: TGTGCCAGTAGGGACAGGGGTCTGACGAATGAAAAACTGTTTTTT. Translation: CASRDRGLTNEKLFF.

This chain connects TRBV19 to TRBJ1-1, with D uncertain. Germline CDR1 reads LNHDA; CDR2 reads SQIVND (reference sequence). V lost 5 bases, J lost 1 base, and 8 bases lay in between. This CDR3 is built from 13 residues. CDR3 sequence reads: CASSAGQNTEAFF. CDR3 sequence (DNA): TGTGCCAGTAGTGCAGGTCAGAACACTGAAGCTTTCTTT.

This clone was seen only once. V is TRBV9 and J is TRBJ2-3; 8 bases map to TRBD2. The ends lost 4 bases at V and 1 base at J; junction bases unmatched: 5. Germline V gene lookup returns CDR1 SGDLS and CDR2 YYNGEE. This CDR3 spans 15 amino acids. CDR3: CASSSSGFGTDTQYF. CDR3 bases: TGTGCCAGCAGCTCTAGCGGGTTCGGCACAGATACGCAGTATTTT.

This sequence joins TRBV19 and TRBJ1-1; D may be TRBD1 (6 bases). CDR1 is LNHDA and CDR2 is SQIVND in the germline V gene (reference sequence). CDR3 length equals 18 residues. V gave up 3 bases and J gave up 5 bases, with 25 bases separating them. The CDR3 DNA sequence: TGTGCCAGTAGTATCGGGCGGGGGGCGGTCGGTAGGACTACTGAAGCTTTCTTT. This encodes CASSIGRGAVGRTTEAFF.